This T cell receptor (beta chain) was recovered during a study of shared clonotypes between healthy human individuals. Study-wide results and limits: It was only blood that was sampled, and tissue repertoires likely differ.

Clones were sequenced by immunoSEQ multiplex PCR, and TCRdb holds only the in-frame ones, with some missing. The table includes 330,000 or so clones, 74% detected once. Worth noting for this clone: Its matching antigen is unknown.

This CDR3 has 12 amino acids. V was shortened by 10 bases and J by 2 bases, with 11 bases between the two germline ends. Looked up from germline, CDR1 is MDHEN and CDR2 is SYDVKM. The chain joins TRBV28 to TRBJ2-5; D is perhaps TRBD2 (5 bases). This receptor was taken from a man aged 30 to 39 in good health. The specimen sequenced was memory CD4+ T cells sorted from blood. Subset reported: CD45RA-negative fraction. The DNA for the CDR3 is TGTGCCACCAACCGGGAACAAGAGACCCAGTACTTC. Encoded protein: CATNREQETQYF.